This TCR beta chain was documented in a study of vaccination effects on CD4 cells after COVID-19 (dated by TCRdb to between 2021 and 2022). Regarding the study in general: In the ViraFEST assay, PBMC were stimulated with viral peptide pools, and TCR sequencing was then used to find antigen-specific CD4+ T cell clonotypes based on their expansion. In both COVID-19 convalescent patients and infection-naive vaccine recipients, the study compared SARS-CoV-2 spike-specific CD4+ TCR repertoires from before mRNA vaccination with those from after it. Cultures from other donors in the study were sequenced with the Oncomine TCR Beta short-read assay on an Illumina iSeq 100. Approximately 2.1 million PBMC per well were cultured in IMDM with 5% human AB serum, 8.5 to 10 IU/ml IL-2 and gentamicin, plus 10 ug/ml peptides. A total of 10 COVID-19 convalescent patients and several SARS-CoV-2-naive healthy vaccine recipients were included in the full study. Two doses of either the BNT162b2 or the mRNA-1273 mRNA SARS-CoV-2 vaccine were administered to participants.

Library method: the immunoSEQ multiplex PCR assay. DNA from the cultured, isolated CD4+ T cells was subjected to TCR beta CDR3 sequencing. The study's processing was this. The analysis removed non-productive TCR sequences, trimmed reads to the CDR3 region, and retained only CDR3s that were 7 or more amino acids long. The MANAFEST web app was used to pick out antigen-specific clonotypes by comparing their expansion in peptide wells with that in reference cultures. To be called positive, a clone needed expansion at FDR<0.05 compared with the reference and with all other wells, an odds ratio greater than 5, and a frequency greater than 0.1% in two replicate wells. Clonotypes significantly expanded in SARS-CoV-2 spike wells and in at least one common cold coronavirus spike condition were defined as cross-reactive. CDR3 similarity was assessed by Levenshtein distance using the stringdist R package, and unrooted trees were constructed with ape in R 3.6.1. The table was pulled from immuneACCESS by TCRdb, which kept in-frame rearrangements only. Such tables lose some clones; where checked, under half of the loss comes from unresolved V genes, and the rest has no known cause. The DNA gave D and trimming, while V, J and clone size come from that table. The sample table shows 40,000 or so clones, and around 80% are seen once. Nearly 3% of the sample is in the top ten clones.

The germline V gene provides CDR1 LGHNT and CDR2 FRNRAP. Its CDR3 holds 16 amino acids, cysteine through phenylalanine. Kept here is only the CDR3 DNA, which spans 48 bases and is read in frame from base 1. V lost 0 bases and J lost 3 bases; the stretch between them is 14 bases long. As concerns this clone: This receptor's antigen is unknown. It has no much larger one-base neighbor in the sample; base qualities were not kept.

Study-wide findings and limitations: The study was limited by a small number of convalescent patients, and early post-infection timepoints were lacking. Both infection-induced and vaccine-induced clones contracted markedly at late post-vaccination timepoints, which is consistent with waning T cell responses. Among healthy vaccine recipients, nearly all vaccine-induced clones were SARS-CoV-2 mono-reactive, and just 1 of 255 was cross-reactive with common cold coronaviruses.

After more than 9 days of culture, CD4+ T cells were isolated with the EasySep CD4+ T cell isolation kit. Negative nucleocapsid antibody results before and after vaccination confirmed that the healthy vaccine recipients had no prior SARS-CoV-2 infection. Half of the culture medium was replaced with fresh IL-2-containing medium on days 3 and 7. Unless noted otherwise, every peptide stimulation condition was grown in triplicate wells. Using Ficoll-Paque Plus gradient centrifugation, PBMC were separated from whole blood and then either used fresh or cryopreserved at -140C. Genomic DNA was extracted from cultured CD4+ T cells with the QIAamp micro DNA kit.

This TCR was sampled from a human donor who received a COVID-19 vaccine. The chain uses TRBV12-5 and TRBJ1-1, with TRBD1 tentatively as D gene (5 bases match). The material sequenced was CD4+ T cells from PBMCs cultured without peptide, taken before COVID-19 vaccination. The CDR3 sequence is CASGLVLGQGYTEAFF. The bases are TGTGCTAGTGGTTTGGTATTAGGCCAGGGCTACACTGAAGCTTTCTTT.